This T cell receptor beta chain was recorded in a study of T cells expressing NK-cell markers. CDR1 is MNHNS, CDR2 SASEGT, per germline. CDR3 length: 15 residues. TCRdb reprocessed the 5' RACE reads; each CDR3 protein has one entry and no DNA is given. The sample table includes about 150,000 distinct CDR3 sequences. This TCR was recovered from a woman aged 50 to 60 in good health. Source material: blood T cells: a sorted CD56 or NKG2C T cell subset, CD4+ or CD8+ T cells, or bulk PBMC T cells (not recorded which). This chain uses TRBV6-1 with TRBJ2-7; TCRdb gives TRBD2 as the D gene, but with no DNA this cannot be confirmed. The chain's CDR3 is CASSEGGQPAYEQYF.